The subject of this entry is one T cell receptor (beta chain). Its antigen is not identified. Expressed TCRB transcripts got sequenced, as all isolated RNA was reverse transcribed. TCRdb keeps only in-frame clones here, not all; method: immunoSEQ multiplex PCR. The table shows hundreds of thousands of clones, with 11% to 15% occurring only once. This specimen belongs to a study of beta chain features in type 1 diabetes. Study-level findings and limits: When Type 1 diabetes patients were examined, their TCRB CDR3s proved moderately but significantly shorter in all four CD4+ subsets. It was among patients, rather than healthy donors, that naive, central memory and Treg TCRB repertoires appeared more similar.

This TCR was recovered from a man aged 18 to 30 with type 1 diabetes. Sequenced: naive CD4+ T cells from blood.

As DNA, the CDR3 is TGTGCCAGCTCACCACCGGCGGCAACCTACGAGCAGTACTTC. This sequence encodes CASSPPAATYEQYF. The genes are TRBV18 and TRBJ2-7; D gene ambiguous. The CDR3 contains 14 residues. CDR1 and CDR2 (germline): KGHSH, LQKENI. V lost 0 bases to trimming and J lost 2 bases, with 8 bases between them.